This T cell receptor beta chain came from a study of human T cells and chemical hapten exposure. Overall study context: Small pooled library volume differences mainly caused per-sample TCR yield variation. Overall study results and limits: TCRs at a frequency above 1 in 1000 stayed unchanged with DPC sensitization.

This clonotype came up many times. Its antigen is unknown. Unique molecular identifiers were attached to individual cDNA molecules within the library. Study processing details: With a range of 23,224 to 690,600, the median per sample was 95,638 TCRs. TCRdb fed the RACE reads into MiXCR, producing one record per CDR3 protein. The V and J calls, along with clone size, are taken from TCRdb and not from the paper's own processing. Altogether 65,000 to 95,000 distinct CDR3 sequences are present, around 9.4% being singletons, with the ten largest covering around 1.7%. The time point: healthy volunteer bleed at 6 weeks. RNA extraction used unfractionated whole blood as the source of total RNA. J lost 0 bases, V lost 6 bases, and 10 bases had no gene match. CDR1 and CDR2 (germline): MNHNY, SVGAGI (reference sequence). CDR3 length: 17 amino acids.

The sequence was obtained from a female donor in good health. Some clones in this sample may be carry-over from other donors' samples. The chain recombines TRBV6-6 with TRBJ1-1; 10 nucleotides line up with TRBD1. Sequencing was performed on whole blood. Here the CDR3 DNA reads TGTGCCAGCAGGCCCCCGGGACAGGGGAAAATGAACACTGAAGCTTTCTTT. Protein: CASRPPGQGKMNTEAFF.